This TCR beta chain derives from a study of shared clonotypes between healthy human individuals. Study-level results: The sharing of roughly 5% of naive CD4 clonotypes was seen across several donors.

Germline trimming cut 6 bases from V and 6 bases from J; bases unmatched to any gene: 4. This CDR3 region has 13 residues. Per germline, CDR1 MNHEY and CDR2 SVGAGI. CD45RO-negative, CCR7-selected cells formed the naive CD8 fraction, which excluded terminally differentiated effector memory CD45RA+ cells. Using immunoSEQ multiplex PCR, the repertoire was profiled, and TCRdb retains in-frame clones only, with some absent. Seen here are 2 million or so clones, about 95% observed once, and the top ten hold roughly 1%. Of note for this clone: No antigen is known for it.

The rearrangement uses TRBV6-5 and TRBJ2-1, with 8 bases fitting TRBD1. Specimen: naive CD8+ T cells sorted from blood. The clonotype comes from a man younger than 35 in good health. The CDR3 coding sequence is TGTGCCAGCAGAGACAGGGGATTCAATGAGCAGTTCTTC. Protein product: CASRDRGFNEQFF.